This TCR beta chain is from a study of cytotoxic CD8 clonotypes in ibrutinib-treated CLL. Germline V lookup: CDR1 SGDLS, CDR2 YYNGEE. The V and J ends lost 7 bases and 2 bases respectively, with 11 bases between them. CDR3 length equals 13 residues. Sequencing used immunoSEQ multiplex PCR; TCRdb keeps in-frame clones, though not all of them. Seen here are tens of thousands of clones, around 53% observed once, and the top ten hold approximately 17%. The clonotype was recovered from a human donor with chronic lymphocytic leukemia. Sample: PBMCs, taken before ibrutinib treatment. This chain links TRBV9 with TRBJ2-3; D not resolved. The CDR3 sequence is CASCPGDTDTQYF. CDR3 nucleotides: TGTGCCAGCTGCCCCGGAGACACAGATACGCAGTATTTT.